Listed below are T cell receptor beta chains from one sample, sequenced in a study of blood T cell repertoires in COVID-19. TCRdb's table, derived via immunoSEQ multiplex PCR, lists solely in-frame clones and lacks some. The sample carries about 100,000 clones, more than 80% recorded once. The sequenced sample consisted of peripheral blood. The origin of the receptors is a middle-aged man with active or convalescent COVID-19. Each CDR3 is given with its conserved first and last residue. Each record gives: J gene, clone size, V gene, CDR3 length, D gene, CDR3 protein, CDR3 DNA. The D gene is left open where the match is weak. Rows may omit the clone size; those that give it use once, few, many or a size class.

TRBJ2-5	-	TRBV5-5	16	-	CASSGEVARSQETQYF	TGTGCCAGCAGCGGGGAGGTTGCGCGGAGCCAAGAGACCCAGTACTTC
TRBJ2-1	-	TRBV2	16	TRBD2	CASSDVLAGTYNEQFF	TGTGCCAGCAGTGACGTGCTAGCGGGGACCTACAATGAGCAGTTCTTC
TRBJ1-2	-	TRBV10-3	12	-	CAISGQNYGYTF	TGTGCCATCAGTGGACAAAACTATGGCTACACCTTC
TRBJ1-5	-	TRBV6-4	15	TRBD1	CASRKDRNSNQPQHF	TGTGCCAGCAGGAAGGACAGGAATAGCAATCAGCCCCAGCATTTT
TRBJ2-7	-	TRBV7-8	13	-	CASSLGAVYEQYF	TGTGCCAGCAGCTTAGGGGCAGTCTACGAGCAGTACTTC
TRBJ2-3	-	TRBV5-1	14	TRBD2	CASRAGVSTDTQYF	TGCGCCAGCCGAGCGGGAGTCTCCACAGATACGCAGTATTTT
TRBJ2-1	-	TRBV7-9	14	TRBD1	CASSWGQGAMSQFF	TGTGCCAGCAGCTGGGGACAGGGGGCAATGTCGCAGTTCTTC
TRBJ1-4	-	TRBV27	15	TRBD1	CASSSPGQGNEKLFF	TGTGCCAGCAGTTCCCCGGGACAGGGAAACGAAAAACTGTTTTTT
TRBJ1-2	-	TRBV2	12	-	CASSGGNYGYTF	TGTGCCAGCAGCGGGGGTAACTATGGCTACACCTTC
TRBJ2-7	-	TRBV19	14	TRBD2	CASSIASGTYEQYF	TGTGCCAGTAGTATTGCTAGCGGTACCTACGAGCAGTACTTC
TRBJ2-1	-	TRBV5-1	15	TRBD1	CASSEGQGVSNEQFF	TGCGCCAGCAGCGAGGGACAGGGTGTGAGCAATGAGCAGTTCTTC
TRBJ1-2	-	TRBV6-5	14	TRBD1	CASSAGTGIGGYTF	TGTGCCAGCAGCGCCGGGACAGGGATCGGTGGCTACACCTTC
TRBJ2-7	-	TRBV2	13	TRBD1	CASSGQVLYEQYF	TGTGCCAGCAGCGGACAGGTGTTATACGAGCAGTACTTC
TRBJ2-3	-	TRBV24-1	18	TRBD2	CATSDLQASGRPTDTQYF	TGTGCCACCAGTGATTTGCAAGCTAGCGGGCGGCCCACAGATACGCAGTATTTT
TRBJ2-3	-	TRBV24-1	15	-	CATSDLGGSTDTQYF	TGTGCCACCAGTGATTTGGGGGGGAGCACAGATACGCAGTATTTT
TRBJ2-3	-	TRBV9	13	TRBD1	CASSGQGPDTQYF	TGTGCCAGCAGCGGACAGGGACCAGATACGCAGTATTTT
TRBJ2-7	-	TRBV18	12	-	CASSLDSYEQYF	TGTGCCAGCTCACTGGACAGCTACGAGCAGTACTTC
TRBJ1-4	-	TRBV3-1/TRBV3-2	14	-	CASSQGRVGEKLFF	TGTGCCAGCAGCCAAGGCCGGGTGGGTGAAAAACTGTTTTTT
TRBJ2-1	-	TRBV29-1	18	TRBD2	CSVEGVLAGEISYNEQFF	TGCAGCGTTGAAGGGGTCCTAGCGGGAGAGATCTCCTACAATGAGCAGTTCTTC
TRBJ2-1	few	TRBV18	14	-	CASEGTQRRNEQFF	TGTGCCAGCGAGGGGACTCAGCGGCGCAATGAGCAGTTCTTC
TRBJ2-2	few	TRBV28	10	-	CASTPGELFF	TGTGCCAGCACTCCCGGGGAGCTGTTTTTT
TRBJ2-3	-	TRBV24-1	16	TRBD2	CATSETGLAGGDTQYF	TGTGCCACCAGTGAAACGGGACTAGCGGGAGGAGATACGCAGTATTTT
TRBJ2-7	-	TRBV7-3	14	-	CASSLNGGFYEQYF	TGTGCCAGCAGCTTAAACGGCGGATTCTACGAGCAGTACTTC
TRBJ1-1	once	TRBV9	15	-	CASSVLITGNTEAFF	TGTGCCAGCAGCGTTCTAATAACAGGGAACACTGAAGCTTTCTTT
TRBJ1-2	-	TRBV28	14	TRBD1	CASSTRTGKNGYTF	TGTGCCAGCAGTACAAGGACAGGAAAGAATGGCTACACCTTC
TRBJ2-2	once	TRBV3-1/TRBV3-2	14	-	CATNRESSTGELFF	TGTGCCACGAATCGGGAGTCTAGCACCGGGGAGCTGTTTTTT
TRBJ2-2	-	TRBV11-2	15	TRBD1	CASSLDRVSTGELFF	TGTGCCAGCAGCTTGGACAGGGTTTCCACCGGGGAGCTGTTTTTT
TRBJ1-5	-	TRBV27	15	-	CASSLRGRVNQPQHF	TGTGCCAGCAGTTTACGAGGGCGCGTCAATCAGCCCCAGCATTTT
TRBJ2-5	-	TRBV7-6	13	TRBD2	CASSFSGSETQYF	TGTGCCAGCAGCTTTAGCGGGTCGGAGACCCAGTACTTC
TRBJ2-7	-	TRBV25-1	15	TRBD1	CASSEPGQGRFEQYF	TGTGCCAGCAGTGAACCGGGACAGGGGCGATTCGAGCAGTACTTC
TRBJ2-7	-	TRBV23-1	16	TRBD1	CASSHPGQGANYEQYF	TGCGCCAGCAGCCATCCAGGACAGGGGGCGAACTACGAGCAGTACTTC
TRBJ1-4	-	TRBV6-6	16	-	CASSYSGGATNEKLFF	TGTGCCAGCAGTTACTCCGGGGGGGCAACTAATGAAAAACTGTTTTTT
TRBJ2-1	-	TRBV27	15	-	CASSLSRGSSDEQFF	TGTGCCAGCAGTTTATCCCGGGGTAGCTCCGATGAGCAGTTCTTC
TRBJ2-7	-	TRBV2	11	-	CASSAAYEQYF	TGTGCCAGCAGTGCCGCCTACGAGCAGTACTTC
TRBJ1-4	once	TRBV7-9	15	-	CASSFGGRDNEKLFF	TGTGCCAGCAGCTTTGGTGGGCGGGATAATGAAAAACTGTTTTTT
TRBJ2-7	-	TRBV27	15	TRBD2	CASSLSGGWVVEQYF	TGTGCCAGCAGTTTATCCGGGGGGTGGGTGGTCGAGCAGTACTTC
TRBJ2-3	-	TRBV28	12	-	CASSSNLGTQYF	TGTGCCAGCAGTTCGAATCTAGGAACGCAGTATTTT
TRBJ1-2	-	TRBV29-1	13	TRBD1	CSGGDREGGGYTF	TGCAGCGGAGGGGACAGGGAAGGGGGCGGCTACACCTTC
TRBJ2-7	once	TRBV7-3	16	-	CASSEGSGAPFREQYF	TGTGCCAGCAGCGAGGGGTCGGGAGCCCCGTTTCGGGAGCAGTACTTC
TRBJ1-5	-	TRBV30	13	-	CAWSRATDQPQHF	TGTGCCTGGAGCCGAGCGACTGATCAGCCCCAGCATTTT
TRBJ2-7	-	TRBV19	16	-	CASSGRERGAVYEQYF	TGTGCCAGTAGCGGTCGCGAACGGGGGGCAGTCTACGAGCAGTACTTC
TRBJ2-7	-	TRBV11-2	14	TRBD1	CASSLTDRGYEQYF	TGTGCCAGCAGCTTGACGGACAGGGGTTACGAGCAGTACTTC
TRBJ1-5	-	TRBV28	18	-	CASRYITGGRFGNQPQHF	TGTGCCAGCAGATACATTACCGGGGGGAGGTTTGGCAATCAGCCCCAGCATTTT
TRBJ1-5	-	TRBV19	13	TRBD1	CASWTGGDQPQHF	TGTGCCAGTTGGACAGGGGGCGATCAGCCCCAGCATTTT
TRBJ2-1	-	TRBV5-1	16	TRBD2	CASSLGTSGRHNEQFF	TGCGCCAGCAGCTTGGGGACTAGCGGGAGACACAATGAGCAGTTCTTC
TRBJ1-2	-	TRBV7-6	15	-	CASSLEAGANYGYTF	TGTGCCAGCAGCTTAGAAGCGGGGGCTAACTATGGCTACACCTTC
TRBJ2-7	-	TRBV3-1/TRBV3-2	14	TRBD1	CASSQNGQGAEQYF	TGTGCCAGCAGCCAAAATGGACAGGGGGCCGAGCAGTACTTC
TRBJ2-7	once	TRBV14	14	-	CASSQNSAGYEQYF	TGTGCCAGCAGCCAAAACAGTGCGGGATACGAGCAGTACTTC
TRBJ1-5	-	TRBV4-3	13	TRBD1	CASSRDRDQPQHF	TGCGCCAGCAGCCGCGACAGGGATCAGCCCCAGCATTTT
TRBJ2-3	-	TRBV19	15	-	CAPSTELRGTDTQYF	TGTGCCCCTTCGACAGAACTCCGGGGGACAGATACGCAGTATTTT
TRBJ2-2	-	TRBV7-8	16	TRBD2	CASSPLAGGATGELFF	TGTGCCAGCAGCCCGCTAGCGGGAGGGGCCACCGGGGAGCTGTTTTTT
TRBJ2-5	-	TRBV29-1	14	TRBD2	CFAGTSGRGETQYF	TGCTTCGCCGGGACTAGCGGGAGGGGAGAGACCCAGTACTTC
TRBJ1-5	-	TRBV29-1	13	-	CSVEKGGNQPQHF	TGCAGCGTTGAGAAGGGAGGCAATCAGCCCCAGCATTTT
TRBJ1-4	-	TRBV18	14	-	CASSPKTGNEKLFF	TGTGCCAGCTCACCAAAAACAGGAAATGAAAAACTGTTTTTT